The rows below give T cell receptor beta chains drawn from one sample of a study of blood T cell repertoires in COVID-19. Produced via immunoSEQ multiplex PCR; TCRdb's table is partial and in-frame only. The sample has 200,000 to 300,000 clones, roughly 82% seen once; the top ten hold 2% to 2.5%. Specimen: peripheral blood. The receptors shown here come from a man aged 40-50 years who had recovered from COVID-19. Each CDR3 is given with its conserved first and last residue. The D gene is left open where the match is weak. The size entry is marked missing in some rows and otherwise reads once, few, many or a size class.

DNA: TGTGCCAGCAGCCGACTAGCGGGTTTCGAGCAGTACTTC; CDR3: CASSRLAGFEQYF; V: TRBV3-1/TRBV3-2; D: TRBD2; J: TRBJ2-7; size: -
DNA: TGCGCCAGCAGCCCAAACGGGGTTAACACTGAAGCTTTCTTT; CDR3: CASSPNGVNTEAFF; V: TRBV5-1; D: -; J: TRBJ1-1; size: -
DNA: TGTGCCAGTAGTATTTCCGGTGAGGGAAGGGAGCAGTACTTC; CDR3: CASSISGEGREQYF; V: TRBV19; D: -; J: TRBJ2-7; size: -
DNA: TGTGCCAGTAGGACACGGGGGGTGGATACGCAGTATTTT; CDR3: CASRTRGVDTQYF; V: TRBV19; D: TRBD2; J: TRBJ2-3; size: -
DNA: TGCAGTGCGTTTGGCGGGAATGAGCAGTTCTTC; CDR3: CSAFGGNEQFF; V: TRBV20-1; D: -; J: TRBJ2-1; size: once
DNA: TGCAGCGTTAGGACAGTCTCCTACAATGAGCAGTTCTTC; CDR3: CSVRTVSYNEQFF; V: TRBV29-1; D: -; J: TRBJ2-1; size: -
DNA: TGTGCCAGCAGCTTCGGACTGATTATTAATTCACCCCTCCACTTT; CDR3: CASSFGLIINSPLHF; V: TRBV7-8; D: -; J: TRBJ1-6; size: few
DNA: TGTGCCAGCAGCCAACAAACCGGGACTAGCGTCTCCTACGAGCAGTACTTC; CDR3: CASSQQTGTSVSYEQYF; V: TRBV5-5; D: TRBD2; J: TRBJ2-7; size: -
DNA: TGTGCCAGCTCACCGGGACTAGCGGCCATCAATGAGCAGTTCTTC; CDR3: CASSPGLAAINEQFF; V: TRBV18; D: TRBD2; J: TRBJ2-1; size: few
DNA: TGTGCCAGCAGTGGCGACAGGGTAGCTAGGTACGAGCAGTACTTC; CDR3: CASSGDRVARYEQYF; V: TRBV27; D: TRBD1; J: TRBJ2-7; size: -
DNA: TGTGCCAGCAGTTATTTATTTGGCTACACCTTC; CDR3: CASSYLFGYTF; V: TRBV6-2/TRBV6-3; D: -; J: TRBJ1-2; size: -
DNA: TGTGCCAGCAGGCACCGGGACACAAGCACAGATACGCAGTATTTT; CDR3: CASRHRDTSTDTQYF; V: TRBV11-3; D: -; J: TRBJ2-3; size: -
DNA: TGCGCCAGCAGCCGACGACTAGCGGGAGACTCGGGCTCCTACGAGCAGTACTTC; CDR3: CASSRRLAGDSGSYEQYF; V: TRBV4-3; D: TRBD2; J: TRBJ2-7; size: -
DNA: TGTGCCAGCTCACCAGGGAGGACTAATGAAAAACTGTTTTTT; CDR3: CASSPGRTNEKLFF; V: TRBV18; D: -; J: TRBJ1-4; size: -
DNA: TGTGCCAGCAGCCAGCGGGCGACTAGCGGGAGGGCTGGGAATGAGCAGTTCTTC; CDR3: CASSQRATSGRAGNEQFF; V: TRBV3-1/TRBV3-2; D: TRBD2; J: TRBJ2-1; size: -
DNA: TGCGCCAGCAGCTTGGGGGTAGCGGGAGGGGCAGATACGCAGTATTTT; CDR3: CASSLGVAGGADTQYF; V: TRBV5-1; D: TRBD2; J: TRBJ2-3; size: -
DNA: TGTGCCAGCAGCCCGGGACTAGCGTCAAGAGAGACCCAGTACTTC; CDR3: CASSPGLASRETQYF; V: TRBV6-5; D: TRBD2; J: TRBJ2-5; size: many
DNA: TGTGCCTGGAGTGTAGGGACAGGGATTGCAGATACGCAGTATTTT; CDR3: CAWSVGTGIADTQYF; V: TRBV30; D: TRBD1; J: TRBJ2-3; size: -
DNA: TGTGCCAGCAGCGCTGGGACAGGGCTCACCGGGGAGCTGTTTTTT; CDR3: CASSAGTGLTGELFF; V: TRBV9; D: TRBD1; J: TRBJ2-2; size: once
DNA: TGTGCCAGCAGCTTATCCATGGGGCAGGGCAACTACGAGCAGTACTTC; CDR3: CASSLSMGQGNYEQYF; V: TRBV11-2; D: -; J: TRBJ2-7; size: -
DNA: TGTGCCAGCAAAGGAGGAGATACGCAGTATTTT; CDR3: CASKGGDTQYF; V: TRBV12-3/TRBV12-4; D: -; J: TRBJ2-3; size: -
DNA: TGTGCCACCAGCAGAGGATCCGAGAATACGCAGTATTTT; CDR3: CATSRGSENTQYF; V: TRBV15; D: -; J: TRBJ2-3; size: -
DNA: TGTGCCAGCAGTTCGGGGGGTTCTGAAGCTTTCTTT; CDR3: CASSSGGSEAFF; V: TRBV6-5; D: -; J: TRBJ1-1; size: -
DNA: TGTGCCAGCAGTTACACCTCCGGGACAGGGAGCACTGAAGCTTTCTTT; CDR3: CASSYTSGTGSTEAFF; V: TRBV27; D: TRBD1; J: TRBJ1-1; size: -
DNA: TGCGCCAGCAGCCTATTTCAGGGGGGCGAGTCTGAAGCTTTCTTT; CDR3: CASSLFQGGESEAFF; V: TRBV5-1; D: TRBD1; J: TRBJ1-1; size: -
DNA: TGTGCCAGCAGTTACTCGAGAACAAGAACAGGGTGGAATAGCAATCAGCCCCAGCATTTT; CDR3: CASSYSRTRTGWNSNQPQHF; V: TRBV6-2/TRBV6-3; D: -; J: TRBJ1-5; size: once
DNA: TGTGCCAGCAGGGGGAGGGTGGGGATGAACACTGAAGCTTTCTTT; CDR3: CASRGRVGMNTEAFF; V: TRBV5-5; D: -; J: TRBJ1-1; size: -
DNA: TGTGCCAGCAGCTCGAGACTAGCTCCTTACGAGCAGTACTTC; CDR3: CASSSRLAPYEQYF; V: TRBV11-2; D: TRBD2; J: TRBJ2-7; size: -
DNA: TGTGCCAGCAGCTTCAAAACCGGGACACCAAATTCACCCCTCCACTTT; CDR3: CASSFKTGTPNSPLHF; V: TRBV7-2; D: -; J: TRBJ1-6; size: -
DNA: TGTGCCAGCGTATTTCAGGGTGAGCAGTTCTTC; CDR3: CASVFQGEQFF; V: TRBV5-4; D: -; J: TRBJ2-1; size: -
DNA: TGTGCCATCAGTGAGTCCCAGGTATATAGCAATCAGCCCCAGCATTTT; CDR3: CAISESQVYSNQPQHF; V: TRBV10-3; D: -; J: TRBJ1-5; size: few
DNA: TGTGCCAGTAGCTACTCTACGAGGACAGGGATGGGTTACAATGAGCAGTTCTTC; CDR3: CASSYSTRTGMGYNEQFF; V: TRBV19; D: TRBD1; J: TRBJ2-1; size: -
DNA: TGCGCCAGCAGCTTGGGGGGACAGTCACCTCAGCCCCAGCATTTT; CDR3: CASSLGGQSPQPQHF; V: TRBV5-1; D: TRBD1; J: TRBJ1-5; size: few
DNA: TGTGCCAGCAGCGTAGGTAGAGTTTCCTACAATGAGCAGTTCTTC; CDR3: CASSVGRVSYNEQFF; V: TRBV9; D: -; J: TRBJ2-1; size: -
DNA: TGTGCCAGCAGCGCCTGGCAGGGACTAGCGGGGAATGAGCAGTTCTTC; CDR3: CASSAWQGLAGNEQFF; V: TRBV9; D: TRBD2; J: TRBJ2-1; size: few
DNA: TGTGCTAGTGGTCACCCCGACAGGGGAGACTACAATGAGCAGTTCTTC; CDR3: CASGHPDRGDYNEQFF; V: TRBV12-5; D: TRBD1; J: TRBJ2-1; size: -
DNA: TGCAGCGTTGTGGGGGGAAAAGACATGGATGAGCAGTTCTTC; CDR3: CSVVGGKDMDEQFF; V: TRBV29-1; D: -; J: TRBJ2-1; size: -
DNA: TGCAGCGTTGAGGTACTAGCGTACACAGATACGCAGTATTTT; CDR3: CSVEVLAYTDTQYF; V: TRBV29-1; D: TRBD2; J: TRBJ2-3; size: -
DNA: TGTGCCACCAGTGATCCATTCGCAGCGGGAGCCGCCCATACGCAGTATTTT; CDR3: CATSDPFAAGAAHTQYF; V: TRBV24-1; D: TRBD2; J: TRBJ2-3; size: -
DNA: TGTGCCAGCAGCAGGACTAGCGGGAGGGGGAGCTCCTACGAGCAGTACTTC; CDR3: CASSRTSGRGSSYEQYF; V: TRBV7-9; D: TRBD2; J: TRBJ2-7; size: -
DNA: TGTGCCAGCAGACTAGCGGGAGGGGAGCCAGATACGCAGTATTTT; CDR3: CASRLAGGEPDTQYF; V: TRBV21-1; D: -; J: TRBJ2-3; size: -
DNA: TGTGCCAGCAGTTTCCAGGGAAAGAACACTGAAGCTTTCTTT; CDR3: CASSFQGKNTEAFF; V: TRBV2; D: -; J: TRBJ1-1; size: -
DNA: TGTGCCACCAGCAGGCCACCGGGGGAGACCCAGTACTTC; CDR3: CATSRPPGETQYF; V: TRBV15; D: -; J: TRBJ2-5; size: -
DNA: TGTGCCAGCAGCTTCAGACTGACTAATTACAATGAGCAGTTCTTC; CDR3: CASSFRLTNYNEQFF; V: TRBV7-8; D: -; J: TRBJ2-1; size: -
DNA: TGCGCCAGCAGCTTCCAGGGGCCTTACTCTGGGGCCAACGTCCTGACTTTC; CDR3: CASSFQGPYSGANVLTF; V: TRBV5-1; D: -; J: TRBJ2-6; size: -
DNA: TGCGCCAGCAGCCCCGCCAGGGCGAACACCGGGGAGCTGTTTTTT; CDR3: CASSPARANTGELFF; V: TRBV4-3; D: -; J: TRBJ2-2; size: -
DNA: TGTGCCAGCAGCTTTGGTAGGGGCTATAATTCACCCCTCCACTTT; CDR3: CASSFGRGYNSPLHF; V: TRBV5-6; D: -; J: TRBJ1-6; size: few
DNA: TGTGCCACCAGCAGAGACCTGGGCGGGAGAAGTCTTGAGACCCAGTACTTC; CDR3: CATSRDLGGRSLETQYF; V: TRBV15; D: TRBD2; J: TRBJ2-5; size: -
DNA: TGTGCCACCAGCAGTGGGCTAGCGGGGGTTTACGAGCAGTACTTC; CDR3: CATSSGLAGVYEQYF; V: TRBV15; D: TRBD2; J: TRBJ2-7; size: -
DNA: TGCAGTGCTAGTCAGGGCTCTGGAAACACCATATATTTT; CDR3: CSASQGSGNTIYF; V: TRBV20-1; D: -; J: TRBJ1-3; size: -
DNA: TGTGCCAGCAGCATAGAACAGGGGGCGAGGAATGAGCAGTTCTTC; CDR3: CASSIEQGARNEQFF; V: TRBV3-1/TRBV3-2; D: TRBD1; J: TRBJ2-1; size: -